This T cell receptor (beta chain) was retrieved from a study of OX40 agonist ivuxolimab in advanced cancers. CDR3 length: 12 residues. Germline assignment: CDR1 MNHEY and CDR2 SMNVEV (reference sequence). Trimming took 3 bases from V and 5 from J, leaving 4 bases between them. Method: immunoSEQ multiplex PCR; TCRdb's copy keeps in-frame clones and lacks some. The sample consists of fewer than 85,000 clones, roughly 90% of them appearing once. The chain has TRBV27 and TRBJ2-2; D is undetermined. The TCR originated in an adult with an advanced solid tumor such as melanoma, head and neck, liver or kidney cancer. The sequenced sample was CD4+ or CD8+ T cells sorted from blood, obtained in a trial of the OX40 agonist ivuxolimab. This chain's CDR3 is CASSFGTGELFF. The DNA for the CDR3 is TGTGCCAGCAGTTTTGGGACCGGGGAGCTGTTTTTT.